This T cell receptor (beta chain) appears in the sequencing data of a study of cytomegalovirus exposure and HLA in healthy donors. Study-wide findings and caveats: The only immune exposure information that was available was CMV serostatus. For most TCR sequences rarity was the rule, although some public TCRs occurred in many donors.

With respect to this clone: Its antigen is currently unknown.

PCR used 60 Vbeta primers and 13 Jbeta primers. The assay was immunoSEQ multiplex PCR, and TCRdb's table has in-frame clones only and misses some. The sample contains about 180,000 clones, just over 75% of which appear only once. Germline V gene data show CDR1 as SEHNR and CDR2 as FQNEAQ (reference sequence). V was clipped by 4 bases and J by 4 bases; unmatched bases: 8. This CDR3 contains 15 residues. The chain couples TRBV7-9 to TRBJ2-5; 8 positions agree with TRBD2. Sequenced material: PBMCs. The receptor's source is a woman aged 60-75 years in good health and CMV-seropositive. The CDR3 DNA reads TGTGCCAGCAGCTCCTCCGGGGGGGGAGGAGAGACCCAGTACTTC. Protein sequence: CASSSSGGGGETQYF.